The rows below give T cell receptor beta chains drawn from one sample of a study of control samples from healthy donors and cancer patients. TCRdb's copy holds only in-frame clones and misses some; the assay was immunoSEQ multiplex PCR. The sample includes nearly 200,000 clones, about nine tenths seen only once; the top ten take 1.8%. The sequencing sample was made of blood. Receptors originate from a man between 25 and 39 years old in good health. Both conserved end residues are part of each CDR3. D genes are given only for firm matches. Clone size is stated in some rows and not others, as once, few, many or a class when expanded.

j_call clone_size v_call d_call cdr3_nt cdr3_aa
TRBJ2-3 - TRBV19 - TGTGCCAGTAGTATCCAGACAGGCTTGATTAGGGCAGATACGCAGTATTTT CASSIQTGLIRADTQYF
TRBJ1-5 - TRBV19 - TGTGCCAGTAGCCCCTGGGGGGCCAGCAATCAGCCCCAGCATTTT CASSPWGASNQPQHF
TRBJ1-1 - TRBV19 - TGTGCCAGTAGTATTCTAACGGGGCCGAACACTGAAGCTTTCTTT CASSILTGPNTEAFF
TRBJ1-5 few TRBV18 - TGTGCCAGCTCAAGGGGGAGCAATCAGCCCCAGCATTTT CASSRGSNQPQHF
TRBJ1-4 - TRBV19 - TGTGCCAGTAGTTGGAGCGGGGATGAGACTAATGAAAAACTGTTTTTT CASSWSGDETNEKLFF
TRBJ2-1 - TRBV19 - TGTGCCAGTAGTATAGATGGAGTAGGGTCGCTGAATGAGCAGTTCTTC CASSIDGVGSLNEQFF
TRBJ1-5 - TRBV2 - TGTGCCAGCAATTTTTTGGGCTTAAATCAGCCCCAGCATTTT CASNFLGLNQPQHF
TRBJ1-1 - TRBV6-5 - TGTGCCAGCAGTTACTCTGGAGGTTTGGATCACACTGAAGCTTTCTTT CASSYSGGLDHTEAFF
TRBJ1-2 - TRBV2 - TGTGCCAGCAGGGAGGAGCATAACTATGGCTACACCTTC CASREEHNYGYTF
TRBJ1-5 - TRBV24-1 - TGTGCCACCAGTGATGGGACTACTTCGGGACAGCCCCAGCATTTT CATSDGTTSGQPQHF
TRBJ2-1 once TRBV5-5 TRBD2 TGTGCCAGCAGCCCACTGCGGGGGACTGACAATGAGCAGTTCTTC CASSPLRGTDNEQFF
TRBJ1-3 once TRBV30 - TGTGCCTGGAGTGTACAGGCATTAGGAAACACCATATATTTT CAWSVQALGNTIYF
TRBJ1-5 - TRBV6-5 TRBD1 TGTGCCAGCAGCCCAGACAGGGTGAAAAATCAGCCCCAGCATTTT CASSPDRVKNQPQHF
TRBJ2-7 once TRBV3-1/TRBV3-2 TRBD2 TGTGCCAGCAGCCAAGGTGGCGGGGGGCGCGAGCAGTACTTC CASSQGGGGREQYF
TRBJ1-1 - TRBV30 TRBD1 TGTGCCTGGAGTTCTACAGGGGGCACTGAAGCTTTCTTT CAWSSTGGTEAFF
TRBJ2-7 - TRBV24-1 - TGTGCCACCAGTGATCACGGGGCTACAGACTACGAGCAGTACTTC CATSDHGATDYEQYF
TRBJ1-1 - TRBV11-2 - TGTGCCAGCAGAAAAGATTTAAAGGACAGCACTGAAGCTTTCTTT CASRKDLKDSTEAFF
TRBJ1-2 - TRBV27 - TGTGCCAGCAGTCTTCGGGGTGGGCTAGGCTACACCTTC CASSLRGGLGYTF